This T cell receptor (beta chain) was observed in a study of blood T cell repertoires in COVID-19. The method was immunoSEQ multiplex PCR; TCRdb's version includes in-frame clones alone and lacks a portion of them. The sample gives about 59,000 clones, 73% of which show up once; about 14% is in the top ten. This clone showed up just once. Germline assignment: CDR1 GTSNPN and CDR2 SVGIG (reference sequence). With 1 base removed from V and 5 bases from J, the gap between germline ends came to 9 bases. The CDR3 is made up of 13 amino acids. V gene TRBV30 combines with J gene TRBJ1-5; D is unclear. The TCR sequence derives from a woman in her seventies with acute or convalescent COVID-19. The sequenced sample consisted of peripheral blood. CDR3 sequence: CAWSENEDQPQHF. The CDR3 DNA sequence: TGTGCCTGGAGTGAGAATGAGGATCAGCCCCAGCATTTT.